These 30 T cell receptor beta chains originate from one sample sequenced in a study of OX40 agonist ivuxolimab in advanced cancers. The library was made by the immunoSEQ multiplex PCR assay. TCRdb stores this immuneACCESS table with in-frame sequences only. Part of the clones is absent; in the studies checked, under half of the shortfall reflects unresolved V genes, and no reason is known for the rest. This sample is represented by 60,000 or so clones; roughly 89% of them were singletons. The top ten constitute approximately 4.2% of the sample. The sample consisted of CD4+ or CD8+ T cells sorted from blood, taken in a trial of the OX40 agonist ivuxolimab. These TCRs come from an adult with an advanced solid tumor such as melanoma, head and neck, liver or kidney cancer.

A few counts support this clone. V usage is TRBV6-6 and J usage is TRBJ2-2; the D call may be TRBD1 or TRBD2 (5 bases each). Trimming removed 0 bases from V and 2 bases from J, with 10 bases in between. CDR3 size: 16 residues. Germline CDR1 reads MNHNY; CDR2 reads SVGAGI (reference sequence). CDR3 nucleotide sequence: TGTGCCAGCAGTTACTCGGGGGTTTCTAACACCGGGGAGCTGTTTTTT. It yields the protein CASSYSGVSNTGELFF.

The chain recombines TRBV10-3 with TRBJ1-1; D is uncertain. Germline V CDR1 and CDR2: ENHRY, SYGVKD. The V gene lost 6 bases and the J gene lost 1 base, with 12 bases spanning the gap. The CDR3 runs 14 residues. CDR3 DNA sequence: TGTGCCATCAGGTACAGAGGTGAGAACACTGAAGCTTTCTTT. Its translation: CAIRYRGENTEAFF.

The chain couples TRBV2 to TRBJ1-2, with D perhaps matching TRBD1 (5 bases). CDR1 SNHLY and CDR2 FYNNEI come from the germline V gene. Trimming stripped 4 bases from V and 7 bases from J, with 7 bases between. The CDR3 has 11 amino acids. The DNA of the CDR3 is TGTGCCAGCAGTGGGGACCGTGGCTACACCTTC. Translation gives CASSGDRGYTF.

This chain connects TRBV5-8 to TRBJ2-7, with D hard to call. V gave up 0 bases and J gave up 2 bases, with 12 bases separating them. Germline CDR1 and CDR2: SGHTS and YDEGEE. This CDR3 has 15 residues. CDR3 region: CASSLGGQWAYEQYF. The CDR3 region has the DNA TGTGCCAGCAGCTTGGGGGGTCAGTGGGCCTACGAGCAGTACTTC.

The genes are TRBV7-9 and TRBJ1-5; the D gene is possibly TRBD1 (6 bases). Trimming left V 5 bases short and J 3 bases short, with 14 bases between. The germline gives CDR1 SEHNR, CDR2 FQNEAQ (reference sequence). The CDR3 is 15 amino acids. The CDR3 DNA is TGTGCCAGCAGCGGAAACAGGGAGCCCAATCAGCCCCAGCATTTT. Protein product: CASSGNREPNQPQHF.

This rearrangement joins TRBV6-4 to TRBJ1-5, with D uncertain. In germline, CDR1 is MRHNA, CDR2 SNTAGT. There are 14 residues in the CDR3. Trimming cost V 6 bases and J 0 bases, with 9 bases left between them. CDR3 in amino acids: CASSLDGSNQPQHF. CDR3 DNA: TGTGCCAGCAGCCTCGACGGTAGCAATCAGCCCCAGCATTTT.

This clone has a handful of counts. This CDR3 reads CASSHRRVDNSPLHF. CDR3 nucleotide sequence: TGTGCCAGCAGCCACAGACGTGTGGATAATTCACCCCTCCACTTT. J is TRBJ1-6 and V is TRBV14, with D hard to call. Between the trimmed V and J ends, which lost 3 bases and 5 bases, there was a span of 11 bases. Per the germline V gene, CDR1 is SGHDN and CDR2 is FVKESK. CDR3 length equals 15 residues.

This clone came up a few times. The V call is TRBV2, the J call TRBJ1-1; no clear D gene. The CDR3 is made up of 12 amino acids. Germline CDR1 is SNHLY and CDR2 is FYNNEI. V dropped 6 bases and J dropped 3 bases, with 8 bases sitting between them. This chain's CDR3 is CASRVSYTEAFF. The CDR3 region has the DNA TGTGCCAGCAGAGTCAGTTACACTGAAGCTTTCTTT.

This clone is a singleton in its sample. The chain uses TRBV6-1 and TRBJ1-2; D is possibly TRBD1 (5 bases). Germline V gene sequence: CDR1 MNHNS, CDR2 SASEGT. With 7 bases removed from V and 6 bases from J, the gap between germline ends came to 18 bases. This CDR3 has 14 residues. For the CDR3, the DNA is TGTGCCAGCATCGACGGAGACAGAAAGGATGGCTACACCTTC. Its protein is CASIDGDRKDGYTF.

V is TRBV2 and J is TRBJ2-1; D is possibly TRBD2 (6 bases). The CDR3 has 13 amino acids. Looked up from germline, CDR1 is SNHLY and CDR2 is FYNNEI. The V gene lost 3 bases and the J gene lost 8 bases, with 11 bases spanning the gap. CDR3 amino acids: CASSEEGRDEQFF. CDR3 coding DNA: TGTGCCAGCAGTGAGGAGGGTAGGGATGAGCAGTTCTTC.

The rearrangement uses TRBV30 and TRBJ1-1, with a tentative D call TRBD1 (5 bases). Germline CDR1 is GTSNPN and CDR2 is SVGIG (reference sequence). Trimming took off 8 bases at V and 3 bases at J, with 25 bases between the two ends. This CDR3 is 16 amino acids long. This chain's CDR3 is CAGIDSEVTPDTEAFF. CDR3 sequence (DNA): TGTGCCGGAATCGACAGCGAAGTTACACCGGACACTGAAGCTTTCTTT.

The rearrangement joins TRBV21-1 to TRBJ1-2. TRBV21-1 is a known pseudogene. The CDR3 loop spans 17 amino acids. CDR3 DNA: TGTGCCAGCAGCAAAGCCACAGGGGAGGGGAAGGGCTATGGCTACACCTTC. This sequence encodes CASSKATGEGKGYGYTF.

This chain's CDR3 is CASSPARHTGTPTDTQYF. For the CDR3, the DNA is TGTGCCAGCAGTCCCGCCCGACACACAGGGACCCCCACAGATACGCAGTATTTT. The gene calls are TRBV5-4 and TRBJ2-3, with a tentative D call TRBD1 (6 bases). V was trimmed by 5 bases and J by 2 bases, leaving 24 bases between them. The CDR3 has 18 residues. Germline V gene sequence: CDR1 SGHNT, CDR2 YYREEE (reference sequence).

CDR3 loop: CASSDRDRGDYGYTF. In DNA, the CDR3 is TGTGCCAGCAGCGACCGGGACAGGGGAGACTATGGCTACACCTTC. This chain uses TRBV9 with TRBJ1-2; 10 bases match TRBD1. This CDR3 has 15 residues. CDR1 SGDLS and CDR2 YYNGEE come from the germline V gene. Losses at the gene ends were 3 bases for V and 3 bases for J; bases not matched to a gene: 5. Variable domain in full (rest from reference TRBV9 and TRBJ1-2): DSGVTQTPKHLITATGQRVTLRCSPRSGDLSVYWYQQSLDQGLQFLIQYYNGEERAKGNILERFSAQQFPDLHSELNLSSLELGDSALYFCASSDRDRGDYGYTFGSGTRLTVV.

V and J are TRBV27 and TRBJ2-1; 9 bases fit TRBD2. CDR1 is MNHEY, CDR2 SMNVEV, per germline (reference sequence). J was trimmed by 4 bases and V by 5 bases; bases with no gene match: 6. This CDR3 region has 15 residues. The DNA of the CDR3 is TGTGCCAGCAGTGCCGCGGGGGGGCTTTACAATGAGCAGTTCTTC. It yields the protein CASSAAGGLYNEQFF.

The chain recombines TRBV28 with TRBJ2-1; D possibly matches TRBD1 or TRBD2 (6 bases each). The CDR3 length is 14 residues. V lost 4 bases, J lost 6 bases, and 13 bases lay in between. Per germline, CDR1 MDHEN and CDR2 SYDVKM. CDR3 region: CASSSGVGGNEQFF. The CDR3 DNA reads TGTGCCAGCAGTTCAGGGGTGGGGGGCAATGAGCAGTTCTTC.

This clone occurred a few times. The V gene is TRBV2, the J gene TRBJ1-1, with D hard to call. The CDR3 is made up of 15 amino acids. V gave up 0 bases and J gave up 4 bases, with 12 bases separating them. The germline CDR1 and CDR2 sequences are SNHLY and FYNNEI. Written as DNA, the CDR3 is TGTGCCAGCAGTGAAGCGCGGGTAACGAGCACTGAAGCTTTCTTT. It specifies CASSEARVTSTEAFF. Full variable domain (remainder filled in from reference TRBV2 and TRBJ1-1): EPEVTQTPSHQVTQMGQEVILRCVPISNHLYFYWYRQILGQKVEFLVSFYNNEISEKSEIFDDQFSVERPDGSNFTLKIRSTKLEDSAMYFCASSEARVTSTEAFFGQGTRLTVV.

This chain connects TRBV5-6 to TRBJ2-7; D is perhaps TRBD2 (6 bases). Trimming shortened V by 4 bases and J by 9 bases, and 26 bases separated the two germline ends. The germline CDR1 and CDR2 sequences are SGHDT and YYEEEE. The CDR3 totals 16 residues. CDR3 residues: CASSPMGDLGAGWQYF. The CDR3 DNA sequence: TGTGCCAGCAGCCCAATGGGGGACTTAGGCGCTGGCTGGCAGTACTTC.

The rearrangement uses TRBV7-2 and TRBJ1-3; 8 bases align to TRBD1. V was clipped by 5 bases and J by 4 bases; unmatched bases: 7. There are 15 residues in the CDR3. Germline CDR1 reads SGHTA; CDR2 reads FQGNSA. The CDR3 nucleotides are TGTGCCAGCAGCCCCCGGACAGGGTCCGGAAACACCATATATTTT. Its protein product is CASSPRTGSGNTIYF.

The V gene is TRBV10-3, the J gene TRBJ2-2; 12 nucleotides match TRBD2. The CDR3 loop spans 17 amino acids. CDR1 ENHRY and CDR2 SYGVKD come from the germline V gene. Trimming took 2 bases from V and 4 from J; bases not matched to a gene: 5. Here the CDR3 DNA reads TGTGCCATCAGTGAGCTAGCGGGGGGGCCGAGCACCGGGGAGCTGTTTTTT. Translating gives CAISELAGGPSTGELFF.

The J gene is TRBJ1-1, the V gene TRBV4-1; D perhaps matches TRBD1 (6 bases). CDR1 is MGHRA, CDR2 YSYEKL, per germline. V was shortened by 4 bases and J by 0 bases, with 21 bases between the two germline ends. The CDR3 totals 18 residues. CDR3 region: CASSLSRGAEGMNTEAFF. The CDR3 DNA sequence: TGCGCCAGCAGCCTCTCCCGGGGGGCCGAGGGTATGAACACTGAAGCTTTCTTT.

On this clone: This sample includes further DNA sequences coding for the same CDR3. The chain is built from TRBV27 and TRBJ1-5, with D hard to call. Germline assignment: CDR1 MNHEY and CDR2 SMNVEV (reference sequence). The length of the CDR3 is 13 residues. Between the trimmed V and J ends, which lost 3 bases and 0 bases, there was a span of 3 bases. The CDR3 spells CASSFYSNQPQHF. CDR3 coding DNA: TGTGCCAGCAGTTTCTATAGCAATCAGCCCCAGCATTTT.

The chain recombines TRBV28 with TRBJ1-5; 8 nucleotides align to TRBD1. Looked up from germline, CDR1 is MDHEN and CDR2 is SYDVKM. The J segment lost 0 bases and the V segment lost 4 bases, leaving 17 bases of the junction unmatched. The CDR3 is 20 amino acids. The CDR3, as DNA: TGTGCCAGCAGTTCCTCCACCTACAGGGACAGGCCGTATAGCAATCAGCCCCAGCATTTT. Its translation is CASSSSTYRDRPYSNQPQHF.

CDR3 region: CASSTPRGGAKNIQYF. For the CDR3, the DNA is TGTGCCAGCAGTACTCCCCGGGGGGGTGCCAAAAACATTCAGTACTTC. The chain employs TRBV6-6 and TRBJ2-4; 8 nucleotides agree with TRBD2. The trim removed 5 bases at V and 1 base at J, leaving 7 bases unmatched. The CDR3 is 16 residues long. CDR1 is MNHNY and CDR2 is SVGAGI in the germline V gene (reference sequence).

The chain links TRBV10-3 to TRBJ2-1; TRBD1 aligns across 9 bases. Trimming at V came to 5 bases and at J to 6 bases, leaving 8 bases not matched to a gene. The CDR3 runs to 15 residues. From germline, CDR1 is ENHRY and CDR2 SYGVKD. The CDR3 here is CAISSTGQGSNEQFF. CDR3 DNA sequence: TGTGCCATCAGTTCTACGGGACAGGGCAGCAATGAGCAGTTCTTC.

The V gene is TRBV5-6, the J gene TRBJ1-2, with D unclear. Germline-derived CDR1 and CDR2 are SGHDT and YYEEEE. V was trimmed by 4 bases and J by 0 bases, leaving 10 bases between them. The CDR3 covers 14 residues. The CDR3 DNA is TGTGCCAGCAGCACTGGGAATCCTAACTATGGCTACACCTTC. It is translated as CASSTGNPNYGYTF.

The table lists this clone with a count of one. The genes are TRBV27 and TRBJ2-7, with TRBD1 matching over 8 bases. This CDR3 is built from 16 residues. Germline values: CDR1 MNHEY, CDR2 SMNVEV (reference sequence). V was pared by 5 bases and J by 2 bases, with 11 bases of the junction left unmatched. The chain's CDR3 is CASSHEPGQVTYEQYF. The CDR3 nucleotides are TGTGCCAGCAGTCATGAGCCGGGACAGGTGACCTACGAGCAGTACTTC.

The V call is TRBV7-1, the J call TRBJ1-2, with 10 nucleotides matching TRBD1. TRBV7-1 is an ORF, and what it does is uncertain. After removal of 6 bases from V and 5 bases from J, the junction contained 3 bases not matched to a gene. CDR3 size: 13 residues. The CDR3 protein is CASSPGQGYGYTF. The DNA of the CDR3 is TGTGCCAGCAGTCCGGGACAGGGGTATGGCTACACCTTC.

This chain's CDR3 is CASSPLAGHTDTQYF. For the CDR3, the DNA is TGTGCCAGCAGTCCGCTAGCGGGGCACACAGATACGCAGTATTTT. The gene calls are TRBV2 and TRBJ2-3, with TRBD2 identical over 9 bases. Trimming took 5 bases from V and 2 from J; bases not matched to a gene: 5. The CDR3 sequence is 15 residues long. The germline V gene encodes CDR1 SNHLY and CDR2 FYNNEI. Full variable domain (rest looked up from reference TRBV2 and TRBJ2-3): EPEVTQTPSHQVTQMGQEVILRCVPISNHLYFYWYRQILGQKVEFLVSFYNNEISEKSEIFDDQFSVERPDGSNFTLKIRSTKLEDSAMYFCASSPLAGHTDTQYFGPGTRLTVL.

This chain links TRBV2 with TRBJ2-5; D gene ambiguous. CDR3 length: 12 amino acids. V lost 0 bases, J lost 13 bases, and 12 bases lay in between. The germline gives CDR1 SNHLY, CDR2 FYNNEI. This CDR3 reads CASSEAKTVLYF. CDR3 nucleotide sequence: TGTGCCAGCAGTGAAGCGAAAACAGTCCTGTACTTC.